The present TCR beta chain was sequenced within a study of cytomegalovirus exposure and HLA in healthy donors. Study-wide results and caveats: Listed as cytomegalovirus-associated were 150 or so TCR beta chains.

Sequencing used immunoSEQ multiplex PCR; TCRdb keeps in-frame clones, though not all of them. The sample lists 160,000 or so clones, around nine tenths occurring once. Trimming pared 4 bases from V and 1 base from J, leaving 14 bases between. The V gene's germline CDR1 is SGHNT and CDR2 YYREEE (reference sequence). The CDR3 is 15 residues long. Details on this clone: Its antigen is still unknown.

The sequence was obtained from a man aged 18 to 30 in good health and CMV-seronegative. Sample: PBMCs. The chain is built from TRBV5-4 and TRBJ1-1, with a weak D call TRBD1 (6 bases). CDR3 amino acids: CASSRGQTQNTEAFF. The CDR3 DNA is TGTGCCAGCAGCCGTGGACAGACACAGAACACTGAAGCTTTCTTT.